This T cell receptor (beta chain) is from a study of CD8 T cells in Susac syndrome. The CDR3 totals 15 residues. With V trimmed by 6 bases and J by 0 bases, 6 bases remained unmatched. Germline-derived CDR1 and CDR2 are SQVTM and ANQGSEA. The RNA input was roughly 0.5 to 1 ug, and it was reverse transcribed with random hexamers. With immunoSEQ multiplex PCR, TCR beta CDR3 was amplified across 54 Vbeta and 13 Jbeta. TCRdb redid the calling of the immunoSEQ multiplex PCR reads with MiXCR, one entry per CDR3 protein. The sample shows about 150,000 distinct CDR3 sequences, over 95% of them seen only once.

The source is a human donor with multiple sclerosis. Source material: CD8+ T cells from PBMCs. The gene calls are TRBV29-1 and TRBJ2-3; 10 nucleotides agree with TRBD2. CDR3 bases: TGCAGCGTGATACTAGCGGGACTCAGCACAGATACGCAGTATTTT. Its translation: CSVILAGLSTDTQYF.